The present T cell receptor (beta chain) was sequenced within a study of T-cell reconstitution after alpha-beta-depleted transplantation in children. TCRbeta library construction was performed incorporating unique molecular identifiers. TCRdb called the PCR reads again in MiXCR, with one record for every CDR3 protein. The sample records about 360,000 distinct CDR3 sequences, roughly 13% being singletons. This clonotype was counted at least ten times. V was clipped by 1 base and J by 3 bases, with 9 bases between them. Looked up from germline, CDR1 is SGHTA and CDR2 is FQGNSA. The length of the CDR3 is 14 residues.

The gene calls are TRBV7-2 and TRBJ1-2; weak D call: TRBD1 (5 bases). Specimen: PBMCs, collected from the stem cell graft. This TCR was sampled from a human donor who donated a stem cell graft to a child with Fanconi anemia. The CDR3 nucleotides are TGTGCCAGCAGCTTAGGTGGGGGATACTATGGCTACACCTTC. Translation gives CASSLGGGYYGYTF. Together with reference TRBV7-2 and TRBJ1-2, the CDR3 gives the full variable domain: GAGVSQSPSNKVTEKGKDVELRCDPISGHTALYWYRQSLGQGLEFLIYFQGNSAPDKSGLPSDRFSAERTGGSVSTLTIQRTQQEDSAVYLCASSLGGGYYGYTFGSGTRLTVV.